The rows below give T cell receptor beta chains drawn from one sample of a study of blood T cell repertoires in COVID-19. Sequenced by immunoSEQ multiplex PCR; TCRdb stores in-frame clones only, minus some. There are 190,000 or so clones in the sample; about 87% occur only once, and about 0.96% lies in the top ten. The sequencing input was peripheral blood. These receptors were collected from a woman under 30 who had recovered from COVID-19. CDR3s include the opening cysteine and the closing phenylalanine or tryptophan. Each record gives: J gene, V gene, CDR3 length, CDR3 protein.

TRBJ2-2	TRBV7-2	16	CASSFSGFSNTGELFF
TRBJ2-1	TRBV5-1	14	CASSLGYGFDEQFF
TRBJ2-1	TRBV29-1	12	CSVDRGGNEQFF
TRBJ2-7	TRBV7-2	15	CASSGNRGPTYEQYF
TRBJ1-6	TRBV4-2	14	CASSQGQGNSPLHF
TRBJ1-5	TRBV6-1	15	CASSEVGRGIQPQHF
TRBJ1-5	TRBV3-1/TRBV3-2	18	CASSLYSRTGGAGQPQHF
TRBJ1-2	TRBV7-3	15	CASSLTGGGGYGYTF
TRBJ1-6	TRBV4-3	17	CASSQDRGQGERSPLHF
TRBJ2-7	TRBV7-8	17	CASSLSAVGLSSYEQYF
TRBJ1-3	TRBV7-9	13	CASSLGPGNTIYF
TRBJ2-7	TRBV21-1	15	CASSPTGGSSYEQYF
TRBJ2-3	TRBV10-3	14	CAIRASIFTDTQYF
TRBJ1-2	TRBV5-4	15	CASSLGQGYDYGYTF
TRBJ1-5	TRBV6-1	15	CASSEALLNNQPQHF
TRBJ2-3	TRBV19	16	CATTERTTSGPDTQYF
TRBJ1-1	TRBV7-9	15	CASSLAGTGRTEAFF
TRBJ1-5	TRBV2	15	CASSEDSKSNQPQHF
TRBJ1-1	TRBV4-3	16	CASSQDSGGAVAEAFF
TRBJ2-3	TRBV5-1	15	CASTSTGQFADTQYF
TRBJ2-3	TRBV7-3	14	CASSRTGGTDTQYF
TRBJ2-3	TRBV11-2	15	CASSLDRRATDTQYF